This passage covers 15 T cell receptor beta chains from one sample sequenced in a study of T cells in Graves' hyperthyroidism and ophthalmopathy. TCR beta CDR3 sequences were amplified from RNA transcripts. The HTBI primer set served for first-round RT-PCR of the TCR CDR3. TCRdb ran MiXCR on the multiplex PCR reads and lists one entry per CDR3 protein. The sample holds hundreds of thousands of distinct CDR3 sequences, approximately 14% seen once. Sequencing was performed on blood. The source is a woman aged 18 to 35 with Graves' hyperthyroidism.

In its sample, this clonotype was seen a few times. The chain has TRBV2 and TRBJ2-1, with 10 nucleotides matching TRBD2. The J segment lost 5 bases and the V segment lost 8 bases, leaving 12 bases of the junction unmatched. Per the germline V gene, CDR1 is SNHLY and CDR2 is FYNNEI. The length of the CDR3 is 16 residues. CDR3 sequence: CASGSLAGAKNNEQFF. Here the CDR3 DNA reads TGTGCCAGCGGGAGCCTAGCGGGAGCGAAAAACAATGAGCAGTTCTTC.

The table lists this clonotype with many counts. The DNA for the CDR3 is TGTGCCAGCAGTGATAGTAAAGGGCCAGATACGCAGTATTTT. Translating gives CASSDSKGPDTQYF. V usage is TRBV6-1 and J usage is TRBJ2-3; D gene uncertain. This CDR3 is built from 14 residues. V lost 3 bases to trimming and J lost 4 bases, with 11 bases between them. Germline CDR1 reads MNHNS; CDR2 reads SASEGT.

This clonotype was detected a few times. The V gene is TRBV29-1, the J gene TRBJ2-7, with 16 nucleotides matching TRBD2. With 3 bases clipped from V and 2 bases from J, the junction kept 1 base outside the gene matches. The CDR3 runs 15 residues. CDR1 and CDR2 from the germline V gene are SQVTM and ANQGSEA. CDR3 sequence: CSVEGTSGRAYEQYF. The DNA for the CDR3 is TGCAGCGTTGAGGGGACTAGCGGGAGGGCCTACGAGCAGTACTTC.

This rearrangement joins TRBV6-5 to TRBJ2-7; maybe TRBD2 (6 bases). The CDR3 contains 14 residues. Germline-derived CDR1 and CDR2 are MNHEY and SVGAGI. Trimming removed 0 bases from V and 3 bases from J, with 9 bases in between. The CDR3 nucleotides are TGTGCCAGCAGTTACTCTTGGGGGGACTACGAGCAGTACTTC. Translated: CASSYSWGDYEQYF.

Written as DNA, the CDR3 is TGTGCCAGCAGCCGTTACGGGGGCACAGATACGCAGTATTTT. Protein product: CASSRYGGTDTQYF. The chain couples TRBV14 to TRBJ2-3, with a possible D match to TRBD2 (5 bases). V was shortened by 4 bases and J by 1 base, with 9 bases between the two germline ends. Germline assignment: CDR1 SGHDN and CDR2 FVKESK. The CDR3 spans 14 residues.

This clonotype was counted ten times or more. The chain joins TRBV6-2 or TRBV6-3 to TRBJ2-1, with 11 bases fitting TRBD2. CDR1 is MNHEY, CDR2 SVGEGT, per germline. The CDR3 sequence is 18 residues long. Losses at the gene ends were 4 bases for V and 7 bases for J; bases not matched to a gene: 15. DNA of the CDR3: TGTGCCAGCAGTTTGGTGACTAGCGGGATAACCAGACATAATGAGCAGTTCTTC. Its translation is CASSLVTSGITRHNEQFF.

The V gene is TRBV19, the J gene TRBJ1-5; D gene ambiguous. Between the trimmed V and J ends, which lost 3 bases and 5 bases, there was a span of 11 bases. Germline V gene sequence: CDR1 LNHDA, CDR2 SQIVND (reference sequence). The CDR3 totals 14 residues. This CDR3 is CASSMVGWDQPQHF. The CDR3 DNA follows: TGTGCCAGTAGTATGGTTGGGTGGGATCAGCCCCAGCATTTT.

The CDR3 DNA reads TGCGCCAGCAGCGGGACCGGGACAGTAATACACAATGAGCAGTTCTTC. Protein: CASSGTGTVIHNEQFF. This rearrangement joins TRBV5-1 to TRBJ2-1; TRBD1 matches 7 bases. This CDR3 contains 16 residues. The germline gives CDR1 SGHRS, CDR2 YFSETQ. J lost 5 bases, V lost 4 bases, and 12 bases had no gene match.

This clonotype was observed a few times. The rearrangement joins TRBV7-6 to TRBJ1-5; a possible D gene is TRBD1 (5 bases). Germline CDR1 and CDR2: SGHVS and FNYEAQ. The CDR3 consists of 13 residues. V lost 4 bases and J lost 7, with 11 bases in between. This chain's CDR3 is CASSSGWGQPQHF. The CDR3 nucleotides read TGTGCCAGCAGCTCCGGATGGGGGCAGCCCCAGCATTTT. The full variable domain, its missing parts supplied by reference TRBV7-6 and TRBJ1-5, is GAGVSQSPRYKVTKRGQDVALRCDPISGHVSLYWYRQALGQGPEFLTYFNYEAQQDKSGLPNDRFSAERPEGSISTLTIQRTEQRDSAMYRCASSSGWGQPQHFGDGTRLSIL.

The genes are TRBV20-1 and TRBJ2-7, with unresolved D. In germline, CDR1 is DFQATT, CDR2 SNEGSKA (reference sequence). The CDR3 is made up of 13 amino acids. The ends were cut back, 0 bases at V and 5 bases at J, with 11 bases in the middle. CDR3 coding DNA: TGCAGTGCTAGAGATCGGGCTTTTAACGAGCAGTACTTC. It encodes CSARDRAFNEQYF.

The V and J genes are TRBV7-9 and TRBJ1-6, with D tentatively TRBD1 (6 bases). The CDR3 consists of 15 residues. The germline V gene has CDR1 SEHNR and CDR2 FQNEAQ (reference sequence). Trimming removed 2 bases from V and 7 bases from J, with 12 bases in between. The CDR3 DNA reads TGTGCCAGCAGCTTAAATGGACAGAAGAATTCACCCCTCCACTTT. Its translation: CASSLNGQKNSPLHF.

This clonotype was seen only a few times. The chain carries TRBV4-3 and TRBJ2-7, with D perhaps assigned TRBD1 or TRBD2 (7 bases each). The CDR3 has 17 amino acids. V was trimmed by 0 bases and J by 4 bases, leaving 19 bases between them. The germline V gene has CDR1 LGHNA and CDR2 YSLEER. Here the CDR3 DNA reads TGCGCCAGCAGCCAAGATCTCGGAGCAGGGGGGGGGTACGAGCAGTACTTC. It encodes CASSQDLGAGGGYEQYF.

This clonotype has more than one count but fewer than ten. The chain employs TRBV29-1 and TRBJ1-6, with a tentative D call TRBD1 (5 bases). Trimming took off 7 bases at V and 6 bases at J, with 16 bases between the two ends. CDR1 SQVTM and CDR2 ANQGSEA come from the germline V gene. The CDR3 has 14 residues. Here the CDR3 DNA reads TGCAGCGCCCCTTGGGGGGAGGTTAATTCACCCCTCCACTTT. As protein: CSAPWGEVNSPLHF. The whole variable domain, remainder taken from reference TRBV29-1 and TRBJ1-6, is SAVISQKPSRDICQRGTSLTIQCQVDSQVTMMFWYRQQPGQSLTLIATANQGSEATYESGFVIDKFPISRPNLTFSTLTVSNMSPEDSSIYLCSAPWGEVNSPLHFGNGTRLTVT.

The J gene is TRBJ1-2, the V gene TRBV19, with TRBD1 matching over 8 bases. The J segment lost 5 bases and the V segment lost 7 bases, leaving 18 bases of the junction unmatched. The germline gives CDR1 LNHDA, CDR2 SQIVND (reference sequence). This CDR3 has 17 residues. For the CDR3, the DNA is TGTGCCAGTACGACATCTACGGAGGGGACAGGCCTATATGGCTACACCTTC. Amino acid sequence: CASTTSTEGTGLYGYTF.

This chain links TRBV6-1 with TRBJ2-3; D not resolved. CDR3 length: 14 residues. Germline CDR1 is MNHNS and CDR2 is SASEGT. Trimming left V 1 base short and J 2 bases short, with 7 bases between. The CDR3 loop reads CASSEDHPTDTQYF. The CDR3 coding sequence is TGTGCCAGCAGTGAAGATCACCCCACAGATACGCAGTATTTT.